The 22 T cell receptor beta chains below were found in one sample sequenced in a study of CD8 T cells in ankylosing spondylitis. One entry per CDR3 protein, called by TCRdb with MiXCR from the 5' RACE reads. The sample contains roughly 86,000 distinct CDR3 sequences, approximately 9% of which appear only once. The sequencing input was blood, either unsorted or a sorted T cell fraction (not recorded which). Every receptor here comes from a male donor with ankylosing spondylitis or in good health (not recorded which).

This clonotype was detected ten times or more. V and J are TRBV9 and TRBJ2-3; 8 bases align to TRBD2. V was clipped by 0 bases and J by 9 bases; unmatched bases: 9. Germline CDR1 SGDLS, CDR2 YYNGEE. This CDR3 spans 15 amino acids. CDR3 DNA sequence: TGTGCCAGCAGCGTAGGTGGTAGCGGGGAAGTGACGCAGTATTTT. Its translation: CASSVGGSGEVTQYF.

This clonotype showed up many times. The CDR3 sequence is CASSGGNQNSYEQYF. For the CDR3, the DNA is TGTGCCAGCAGCGGCGGGAACCAAAATTCCTACGAGCAGTACTTC. The V and J genes are TRBV7-2 and TRBJ2-7; maybe TRBD2 (6 bases). V was clipped by 5 bases and J by 1 base, with 15 bases between them. Germline values: CDR1 SGHTA, CDR2 FQGNSA. This CDR3 region has 15 residues. The entire variable domain, with the rest obtained from reference TRBV7-2 and TRBJ2-7, is as follows: GAGVSQSPSNKVTEKGKDVELRCDPISGHTALYWYRQSLGQGLEFLIYFQGNSAPDKSGLPSDRFSAERTGGSVSTLTIQRTQQEDSAVYLCASSGGNQNSYEQYFGPGTRLTVT.

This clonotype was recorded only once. Here the CDR3 reads CASSQSKFFRRLRGNGEETQYF. The CDR3 nucleotides read TGCGCCAGCAGTCAATCTAAGTTCTTTAGACGCTTAAGGGGGAACGGCGAAGAGACCCAGTACTTC. J is TRBJ2-5 and V is TRBV23-1; TRBD1 is a possible D gene (6 bases). TRBV23-1 is designated an ORF whose function remains uncertain. The CDR3 is 22 residues long. V lost 0 bases and J 3 bases, leaving 32 bases between the germline ends.

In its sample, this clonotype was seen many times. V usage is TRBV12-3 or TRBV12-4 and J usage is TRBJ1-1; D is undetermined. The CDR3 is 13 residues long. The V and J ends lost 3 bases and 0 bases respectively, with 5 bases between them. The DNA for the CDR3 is TGTGCCAGCAGTTTTTCCATGAACACTGAAGCTTTCTTT. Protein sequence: CASSFSMNTEAFF.

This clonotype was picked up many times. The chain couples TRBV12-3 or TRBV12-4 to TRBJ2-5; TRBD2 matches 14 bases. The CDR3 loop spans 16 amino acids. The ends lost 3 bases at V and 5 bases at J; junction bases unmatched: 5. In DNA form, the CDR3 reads TGTGCCAGCAGTTTCGGGACTAGCGGGGGATGGGAGACCCAGTACTTC. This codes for CASSFGTSGGWETQYF.

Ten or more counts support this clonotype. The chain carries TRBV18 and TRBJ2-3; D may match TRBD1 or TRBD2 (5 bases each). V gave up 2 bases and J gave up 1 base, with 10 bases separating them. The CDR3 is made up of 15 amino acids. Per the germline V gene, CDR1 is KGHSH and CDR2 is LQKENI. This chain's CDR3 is CASSPIRDRTDTQYF. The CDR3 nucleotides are TGTGCCAGCTCACCAATCCGGGACCGCACAGATACGCAGTATTTT.

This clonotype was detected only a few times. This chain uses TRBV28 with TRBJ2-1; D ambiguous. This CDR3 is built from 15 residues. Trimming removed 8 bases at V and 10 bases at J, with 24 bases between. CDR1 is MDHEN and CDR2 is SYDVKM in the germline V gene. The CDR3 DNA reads TGTGCCAGCCGGGCTTTGAGTGAAGGCCTGGGGGAGCAGTTCTTC. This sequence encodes CASRALSEGLGEQFF. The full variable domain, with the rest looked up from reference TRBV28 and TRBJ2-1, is DVKVTQSSRYLVKRTGEKVFLECVQDMDHENMFWYRQDPGLGLRLIYFSYDVKMKEKGDIPEGYSVSREKKERFSLILESASTNQTSMYLCASRALSEGLGEQFFGPGTRLTVL.

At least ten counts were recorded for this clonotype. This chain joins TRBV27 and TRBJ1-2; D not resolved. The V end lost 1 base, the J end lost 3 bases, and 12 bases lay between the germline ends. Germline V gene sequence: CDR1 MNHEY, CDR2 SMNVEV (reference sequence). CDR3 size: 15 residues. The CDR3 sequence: CASSLFSGSDYGYTF. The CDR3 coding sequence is TGTGCCAGCAGTTTATTTTCGGGGAGTGACTATGGCTACACCTTC.

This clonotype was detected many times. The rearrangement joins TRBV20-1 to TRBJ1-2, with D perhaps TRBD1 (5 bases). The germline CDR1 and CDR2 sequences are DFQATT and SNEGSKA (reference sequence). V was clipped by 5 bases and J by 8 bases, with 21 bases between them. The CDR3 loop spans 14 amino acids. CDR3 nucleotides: TGCAGTGCTCGAGGGGACCGACAAGAGCGCGGCTACACCTTC. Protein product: CSARGDRQERGYTF.

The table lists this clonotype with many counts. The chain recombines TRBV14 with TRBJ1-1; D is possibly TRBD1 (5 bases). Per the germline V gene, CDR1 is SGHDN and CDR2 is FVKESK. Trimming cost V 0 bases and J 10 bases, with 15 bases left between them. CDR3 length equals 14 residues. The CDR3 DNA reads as TGTGCCAGCAGCCAAGATCGGACATGCCAGAGAGCTTTCTTT. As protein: CASSQDRTCQRAFF.

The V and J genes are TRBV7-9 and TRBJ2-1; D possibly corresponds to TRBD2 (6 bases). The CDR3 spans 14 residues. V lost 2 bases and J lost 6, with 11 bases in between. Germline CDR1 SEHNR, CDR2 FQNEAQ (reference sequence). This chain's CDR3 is CASSLMEGINEQFF. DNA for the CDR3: TGTGCCAGCAGCTTAATGGAGGGGATCAATGAGCAGTTCTTC.

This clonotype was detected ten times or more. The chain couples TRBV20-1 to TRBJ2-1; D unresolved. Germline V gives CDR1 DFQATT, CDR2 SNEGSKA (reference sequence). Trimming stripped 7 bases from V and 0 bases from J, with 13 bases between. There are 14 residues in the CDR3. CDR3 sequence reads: CSVLGSSSYNEQFF. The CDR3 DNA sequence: TGCAGTGTACTCGGTTCCAGCTCCTACAATGAGCAGTTCTTC.

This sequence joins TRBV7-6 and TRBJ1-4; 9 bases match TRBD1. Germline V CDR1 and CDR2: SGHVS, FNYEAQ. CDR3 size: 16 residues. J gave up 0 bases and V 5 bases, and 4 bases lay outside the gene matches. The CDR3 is CASSPRQGATNEKLFF. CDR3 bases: TGTGCCAGCAGCCCCCGACAGGGGGCAACTAATGAAAAACTGTTTTTT.

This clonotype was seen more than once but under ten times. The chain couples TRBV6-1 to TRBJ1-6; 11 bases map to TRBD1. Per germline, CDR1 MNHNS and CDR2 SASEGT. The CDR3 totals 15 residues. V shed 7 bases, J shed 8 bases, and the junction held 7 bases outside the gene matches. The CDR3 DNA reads TGTGCCAGCAAGGCGGCGGGACAGGGGGATTCACCCCTCCACTTT. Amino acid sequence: CASKAAGQGDSPLHF.

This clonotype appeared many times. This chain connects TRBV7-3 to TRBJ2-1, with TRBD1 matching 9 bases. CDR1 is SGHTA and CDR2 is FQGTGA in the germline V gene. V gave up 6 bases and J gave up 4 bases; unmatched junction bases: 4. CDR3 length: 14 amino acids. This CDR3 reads CASSHRGRYNEQFF. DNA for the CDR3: TGTGCCAGCAGTCACAGGGGGCGTTACAATGAGCAGTTCTTC.

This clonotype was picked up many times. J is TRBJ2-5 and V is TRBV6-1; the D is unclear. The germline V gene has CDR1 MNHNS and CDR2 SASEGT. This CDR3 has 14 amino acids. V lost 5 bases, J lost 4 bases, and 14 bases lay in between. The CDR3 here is CASSIRMRGETQYF. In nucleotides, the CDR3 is TGTGCCAGCAGTATAAGGATGAGAGGAGAGACCCAGTACTTC.

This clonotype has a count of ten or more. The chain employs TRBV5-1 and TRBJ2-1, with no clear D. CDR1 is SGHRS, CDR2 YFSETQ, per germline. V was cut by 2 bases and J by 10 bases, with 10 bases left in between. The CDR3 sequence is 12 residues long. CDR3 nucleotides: TGCGCCAGCAGCTTACGGTCCATAGAGCAGTTCTTC. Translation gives CASSLRSIEQFF.

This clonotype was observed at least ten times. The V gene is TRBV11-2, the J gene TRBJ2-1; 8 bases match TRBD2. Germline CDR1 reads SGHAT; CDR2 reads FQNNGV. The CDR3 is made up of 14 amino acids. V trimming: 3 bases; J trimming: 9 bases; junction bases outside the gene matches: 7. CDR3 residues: CASSFERGFAEQFF. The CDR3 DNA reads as TGTGCCAGCAGCTTTGAGCGGGGGTTTGCTGAGCAGTTCTTC. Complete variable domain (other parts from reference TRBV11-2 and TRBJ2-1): EAGVAQSPRYKIIEKRQSVAFWCNPISGHATLYWYQQILGQGPKLLIQFQNNGVVDDSQLPKDRFSAERLKGVDSTLKIQPAKLEDSAVYLCASSFERGFAEQFFGPGTRLTVL.

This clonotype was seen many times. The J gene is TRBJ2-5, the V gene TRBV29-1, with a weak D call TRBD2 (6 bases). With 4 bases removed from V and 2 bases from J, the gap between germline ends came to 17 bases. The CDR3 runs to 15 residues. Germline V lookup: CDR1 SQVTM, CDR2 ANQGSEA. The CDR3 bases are TGCAGCGTTGCCTTTGGGGGGAGACAACAAGAGACCCAGTACTTC. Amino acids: CSVAFGGRQQETQYF.

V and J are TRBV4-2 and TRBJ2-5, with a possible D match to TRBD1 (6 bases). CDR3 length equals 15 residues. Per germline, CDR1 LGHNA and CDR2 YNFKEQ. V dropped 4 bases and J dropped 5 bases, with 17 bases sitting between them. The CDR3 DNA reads TGTGCCAGCAGCCCGGACCCAACCCAGGGGGAGACCCAGTACTTC. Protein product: CASSPDPTQGETQYF.

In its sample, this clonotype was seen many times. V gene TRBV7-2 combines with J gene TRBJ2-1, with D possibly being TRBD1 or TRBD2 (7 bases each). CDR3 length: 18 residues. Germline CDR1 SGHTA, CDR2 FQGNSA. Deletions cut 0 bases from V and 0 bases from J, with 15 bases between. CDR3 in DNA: TGTGCCAGCAGCTTAGCGGGAGGGGGCATGAGCTCCTACAATGAGCAGTTCTTC. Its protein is CASSLAGGGMSSYNEQFF.

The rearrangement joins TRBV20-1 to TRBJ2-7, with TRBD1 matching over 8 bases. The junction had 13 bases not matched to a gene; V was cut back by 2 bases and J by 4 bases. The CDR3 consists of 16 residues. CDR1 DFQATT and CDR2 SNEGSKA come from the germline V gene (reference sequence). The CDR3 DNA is TGCAGTGCTAGAACCCAAAGACAGGGGACATTGTACGAGCAGTACTTC. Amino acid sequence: CSARTQRQGTLYEQYF.